This T cell receptor beta chain was found in a study of post-analysis software for immune sequencing data. This CDR3 contains 13 residues. V shed 6 bases and J 8 bases; nucleotides not matched to a gene: 10. Germline CDR1 SQVTM, CDR2 ANQGSEA. Study findings and constraints: Compared with controls, patients had more of about 5 TRBV segments, including TRBV5-6, TRBV5-1 and TRBV20-1.

Unique molecular identifiers had been added to the TCR beta cDNA libraries. One entry per CDR3 protein, called by TCRdb with MiXCR from the PCR reads. The sample has some 690,000 distinct CDR3 sequences, about 60% seen once; the top ten hold around 11%. Remarks on this clonotype: Its antigen remains unknown.

This rearrangement joins TRBV29-1 to TRBJ2-1; the match to TRBD2 covers 7 bases. The sample consisted of blood. This receptor was taken from a girl under 10 years old with multiple sclerosis. CDR3 region: CSVRTGGYDEQFF. The CDR3, as DNA: TGCAGCGTCCGGACGGGGGGTTACGATGAGCAGTTCTTC.